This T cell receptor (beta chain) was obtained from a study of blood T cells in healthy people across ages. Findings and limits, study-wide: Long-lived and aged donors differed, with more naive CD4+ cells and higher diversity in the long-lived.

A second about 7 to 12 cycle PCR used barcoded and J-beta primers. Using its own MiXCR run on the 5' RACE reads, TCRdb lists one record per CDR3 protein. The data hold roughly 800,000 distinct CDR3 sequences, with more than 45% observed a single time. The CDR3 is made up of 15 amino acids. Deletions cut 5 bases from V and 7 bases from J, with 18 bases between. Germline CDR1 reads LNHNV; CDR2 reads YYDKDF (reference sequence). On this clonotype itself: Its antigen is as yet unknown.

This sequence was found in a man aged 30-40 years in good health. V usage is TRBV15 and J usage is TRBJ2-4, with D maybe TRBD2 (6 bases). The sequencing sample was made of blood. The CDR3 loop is CATSAGWGEGNIQYF. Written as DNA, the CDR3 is TGTGCCACCAGCGCCGGGTGGGGGGAAGGGAACATTCAGTACTTC.